The T cell receptor beta chain described here comes from a study of identical twins (dated by TCRdb to between 2015 and 2016). Describing the broader study: To test whether fetal clonotypes persist, this study deep-sequenced TCR alpha and beta repertoires from monozygotic twins, from unrelated adults of various ages, and from cord blood. To rule out contamination, replicate twin experiments were performed at different times with different library preparation protocols.

Library method: 5' RACE. Sequencing took place on an Illumina HiSeq 2000. Template switching introduced a universal primer binding site; the final cDNA contained a unique molecular identifier, enabling accurate counting of TCR cDNA molecules. First-strand cDNA for TCR alpha and beta chains was synthesized from specific primers in the conserved constant-segment region. Each cDNA library was double barcoded, with a SMART-Mk sample barcode plus Illumina barcodes, to control for contamination. TruSeq adapter sequences, together with Illumina sample barcodes, were added in two successive PCR steps. Sequencing of the TCR alpha and beta cDNA libraries was done on the Illumina HiSeq platform using custom primers. As for the original processing: Raw reads were processed with MiGEC to extract unique molecular identifiers, and MiXCR was used to determine CDR3 positions. For each individual, recombination models were inferred using an EM algorithm with the repgenHMM and IGoR tools. The analysis of shared clonotypes was done with the tcR package in R, with sharing normalized by the product of cloneset sizes. Out-of-frame nonproductive sequences were analyzed to study raw recombination free of thymic and clonal selection effects. The public reads were run again by TCRdb, first through fastp at Q25 and then through MiXCR, and only productive beta chains were kept. Every distinct CDR3 protein forms one entry, paired with its most common genes and DNA. The V and J calls were not made by the authors but by TCRdb's processing. For this sample there are about 470,000 distinct CDR3 sequences; 20% to 25% appear just once. The top ten clones comprise about 3% of the sample.

Note on this clonotype: This clone's antigen is unknown. The record has no base qualities; no much larger clone is one base away.

On the study overall, not on this receptor specifically: Compared with coincidental sharing between unrelated individuals, out-of-frame TCR alpha sequences shared between twins had an excess of sequences with low generation probability. The excess sharing between twins in beta out-of-frame sequences was weaker because fewer shared sequences reduced the signal-to-noise ratio. Invariant T cells such as MAIT and iNKT could partly confound zero-insertion analyses, although diverse VJ usage argued against such confounding for most clonotypes. Abundant cord blood beta clonotypes had fewer insertions, young adult naive repertoires showed a similar but weaker trend, and memory repertoires showed no such trend. In monozygotic twins, recombination models systematically underestimated out-of-frame TCR alpha sharing, but the models matched the sharing seen between unrelated individuals. Because the same donors could not be followed over many years, the conclusions relied on cross-sectional statistical analysis.

Every donor in the study was a healthy Caucasian. Three pairs of female monozygotic twins, all aged 18 to 29 years, made up the twin cohort. Positive isolation kits from Invitrogen were used to isolate the CD4+ and CD8+ T cell populations. These data were also reused for a study on T cells expressing NK-cell markers. As the second paper documents: Three sorted T-cell subsets (CD3+CD56+NKG2C+, CD3+CD56+NKG2C- and CD3+CD56-NKG2C+) from under 10 donors had their TCR beta-chain repertoires profiled. Among the eight sequenced donors, seven were HCMV-seropositive and one was HCMV-seronegative. In several experiments an anti-gammadeltaTCR antibody was added to restrict sorting to alphabetaTCR-expressing T cells. In six donors, the dominant CD3+CD56+NKG2C+ clonotypes ranked among the top 10 CD8+ clonotypes, making up about 1.0-8% of CD8+ T cells. Those dominant clonotypes were again the most abundant among CD3+CD56-NKG2C+ cells in a few donors, at about 25-60.1%. Whether the expanded NKG2C-expressing T cell clones were specific for HCMV antigens remained unclear. Randomly selected healthy volunteers, three men and five women, were used as the eight sequenced donors. HCMV-specific IgG was detected in serum with a commercial ELISA kit to determine HCMV serostatus. Reads were demultiplexed and grouped by UMI with MIGEC, and clonotypes were assembled and quantified with MiTCR. To exclude erroneous sequences, any TCR cDNA sequence not supported by at least two reads was discarded. The tcR package was used for downstream repertoire analysis, with clonotypes matched between fractions based on CDR3 nucleotide sequence plus V segment. VDJmatch was used to annotate antigen specificity against VDJdb, with one amino acid substitution in CDR3 allowed.

The origin of this receptor is a woman under 30 in good health. Sequenced input: CD4+ T cells sorted from blood.

The DNA sequence is TGTGCCAGCAATCCTAGCGGGGGGTTCATGAATACGCAGTATTTT. This codes for CASNPSGGFMNTQYF. The chain links TRBV27 with TRBJ2-3; 11 central bases correspond to TRBD2. There are 15 amino acids in the CDR3, from cysteine to phenylalanine inclusive. The only DNA kept is the CDR3, 45 bases in frame from the first base. The V end gives up 7 bases and the J end 7 bases, leaving 10 bases in the junction not matched to a gene. The germline V gene (reference sequence) gives CDR1 as MNHEY and CDR2 as SMNVEV.